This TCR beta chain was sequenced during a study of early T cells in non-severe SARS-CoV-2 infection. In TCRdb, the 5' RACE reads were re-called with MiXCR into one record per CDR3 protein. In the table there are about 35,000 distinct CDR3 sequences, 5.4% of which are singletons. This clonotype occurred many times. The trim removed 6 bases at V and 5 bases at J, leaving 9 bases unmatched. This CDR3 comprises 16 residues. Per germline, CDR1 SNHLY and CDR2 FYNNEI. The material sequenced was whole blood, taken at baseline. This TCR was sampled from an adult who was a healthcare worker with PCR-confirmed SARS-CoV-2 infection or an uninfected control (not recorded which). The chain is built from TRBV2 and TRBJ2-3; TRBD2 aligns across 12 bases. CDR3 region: CASRRTTSGSGDTQYF. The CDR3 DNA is TGTGCCAGCAGGCGGACGACTAGCGGGAGTGGAGATACGCAGTATTTT. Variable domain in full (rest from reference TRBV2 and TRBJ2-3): EPEVTQTPSHQVTQMGQEVILRCVPISNHLYFYWYRQILGQKVEFLVSFYNNEISEKSEIFDDQFSVERPDGSNFTLKIRSTKLEDSAMYFCASRRTTSGSGDTQYFGPGTRLTVL.